Listed below are T cell receptor beta chains from one sample, sequenced in a study of blood T cell repertoires in COVID-19. The assay was immunoSEQ multiplex PCR, and TCRdb's table has in-frame clones only and misses some. Among 70,000 to 95,000 clones listed, around 89% were seen once. Sequences were obtained from peripheral blood. The receptors stem from a man in his fifties with COVID-19, enrolled during active disease. CDR3s include the opening cysteine and the closing phenylalanine or tryptophan. The D gene is left open where the match is weak. Clone size appears in some rows only: once, few, many, or a class for an expanded clone.

J | length | V | D | size | CDR3 | DNA
TRBJ2-7 | 14 | TRBV19 | NA | NA | CASSISTATYEQYF | TGTGCCAGTAGTATCTCGACAGCAACCTACGAGCAGTACTTC
TRBJ1-5 | 15 | TRBV5-6 | NA | NA | CASSTYRAPSQPQHF | TGTGCCAGCAGCACCTACAGGGCACCTAGCCAGCCCCAGCATTTT
TRBJ2-7 | 16 | TRBV15 | NA | NA | CATSSFRAGEGYEQYF | TGTGCCACCAGCAGCTTCAGGGCAGGGGAGGGCTACGAGCAGTACTTC
TRBJ2-5 | 14 | TRBV7-8 | TRBD1 | NA | CASSPRTGDGTQYF | TGTGCCAGCAGCCCAAGGACAGGTGATGGGACCCAGTACTTC
TRBJ2-7 | 15 | TRBV6-5 | TRBD2 | NA | CASTGGSGANYEQYF | TGTGCCAGCACCGGGGGGAGCGGGGCTAACTACGAGCAGTACTTC
TRBJ1-2 | 16 | TRBV12-5 | NA | NA | CASGLTPEQGPYGYTF | TGTGCTAGTGGTTTGACCCCGGAACAGGGTCCCTATGGCTACACCTTC
TRBJ2-1 | 16 | TRBV4-1 | NA | NA | CASSQEFASSYNEQFF | TGCGCCAGCAGCCAAGAATTTGCTAGCTCCTACAATGAGCAGTTCTTC
TRBJ2-2 | 14 | TRBV3-1/TRBV3-2 | NA | NA | CASSQRGYTGELFF | TGTGCCAGCAGCCAACGGGGTTACACCGGGGAGCTGTTTTTT
TRBJ1-5 | 15 | TRBV7-3 | NA | NA | CASLKTGTFAQPQHF | TGTGCCAGCTTAAAAACCGGGACATTTGCACAGCCCCAGCATTTT
TRBJ2-7 | 15 | TRBV4-1 | NA | NA | CASSQGWGRSYEQYF | TGCGCCAGCAGCCAAGGTTGGGGCAGGTCCTACGAGCAGTACTTC
TRBJ2-5 | 14 | TRBV19 | NA | NA | CASSIGSRQETQYF | TGTGCCAGTAGTATAGGTTCCAGACAAGAGACCCAGTACTTC
TRBJ2-7 | 11 | TRBV20-1 | NA | NA | CSARSGFEQYF | TGCAGTGCTAGGTCGGGGTTCGAGCAGTACTTC
TRBJ1-1 | 13 | TRBV6-9 | TRBD1 | NA | CATYDRVNTEAFF | TGTGCCACCTATGACAGGGTGAACACTGAAGCTTTCTTT
TRBJ1-1 | 14 | TRBV4-3 | NA | NA | CASSQAGGRTEAFF | TGCGCCAGCAGCCAAGCGGGGGGGAGAACTGAAGCTTTCTTT
TRBJ2-2 | 13 | TRBV5-1 | NA | NA | CASSAENTGELFF | TGCGCCAGCAGTGCAGAGAACACCGGGGAGCTGTTTTTT
TRBJ2-7 | 12 | TRBV6-5 | NA | NA | CATRRGTYEQYF | TGTGCCACCCGCCGGGGAACCTACGAGCAGTACTTC
TRBJ1-1 | 14 | TRBV2 | NA | NA | CASSEFLSGTEAFF | TGTGCCAGCAGTGAATTTCTCAGCGGCACTGAAGCTTTCTTT
TRBJ2-2 | 13 | TRBV2 | NA | NA | CASSAINTGELFF | TGTGCCAGCAGTGCTATTAACACCGGGGAGCTGTTTTTT
TRBJ1-2 | 14 | TRBV6-5 | NA | NA | CASKGDSSAYGYTF | TGTGCCAGCAAAGGAGACAGTTCTGCCTATGGCTACACCTTC
TRBJ1-5 | 16 | TRBV7-2 | NA | NA | CASSSGGTESNQPQHF | TGTGCCAGCAGCTCCGGCGGAACGGAGAGCAATCAGCCCCAGCATTTT
TRBJ2-7 | 15 | TRBV5-1 | NA | NA | CASSSGLGSGDEQYF | TGCGCCAGCAGCTCCGGCCTGGGCAGTGGCGACGAGCAGTACTTC
TRBJ2-5 | 11 | TRBV29-1 | NA | NA | CSVVRGETQYF | TGCAGCGTTGTCAGGGGAGAGACCCAGTACTTC
TRBJ1-5 | 13 | TRBV28 | NA | NA | CASSSGGNQPQHF | TGTGCCAGCAGCTCAGGGGGCAATCAGCCCCAGCATTTT
TRBJ1-5 | 15 | TRBV19 | NA | NA | CASRQDLGGNQPQHF | TGTGCCAGCAGACAGGACTTAGGAGGCAATCAGCCCCAGCATTTT
TRBJ2-2 | 17 | TRBV30 | TRBD2 | NA | CAWSVRTSGGFTGELFF | TGTGCCTGGAGTGTACGAACTAGCGGGGGTTTTACCGGGGAGCTGTTTTTT
TRBJ2-7 | 14 | TRBV23-1 | NA | NA | CASRPGGDRYEQYF | TGCGCCAGCCGGCCGGGCGGGGACCGCTACGAGCAGTACTTC
TRBJ1-1 | 14 | TRBV5-4 | TRBD1 | NA | CASSSGQVNTEAFF | TGTGCCAGCAGCTCGGGACAGGTGAACACTGAAGCTTTCTTT
TRBJ2-1 | 15 | TRBV6-5 | NA | NA | CASTEYRGGNNEQFF | TGTGCCAGCACCGAATACAGGGGGGGTAACAATGAGCAGTTCTTC
TRBJ2-1 | 13 | TRBV29-1 | TRBD2 | NA | CSGSGGPWNEQFF | TGCAGCGGCAGCGGGGGGCCATGGAATGAGCAGTTCTTC
TRBJ1-4 | 14 | TRBV15 | TRBD1 | NA | CATRRGHTNEKLFF | TGTGCCACGAGGAGGGGGCATACTAATGAAAAACTGTTTTTT
TRBJ2-3 | 14 | TRBV5-1 | NA | NA | CASSLGRSTDTQYF | TGCGCCAGCAGCTTGGGGAGAAGCACAGATACGCAGTATTTT
TRBJ2-3 | 14 | TRBV30 | TRBD2 | NA | CAHETSSGPDTQYF | TGTGCCCACGAGACTAGCTCCGGACCAGATACGCAGTATTTT
TRBJ1-5 | 15 | TRBV11-2 | NA | NA | CASSLGGYSNQPQHF | TGTGCCAGCAGCTTAGGGGGCTATAGCAATCAGCCCCAGCATTTT
TRBJ2-7 | 13 | TRBV6-5 | TRBD1 | NA | CASRRQGAYEQYF | TGTGCCAGCAGACGACAGGGGGCATACGAGCAGTACTTC
TRBJ2-7 | 15 | TRBV28 | NA | NA | CASSPGPRGSYEQYF | TGTGCCAGCAGTCCCGGTCCCAGAGGCTCCTACGAGCAGTACTTC
TRBJ1-5 | 15 | TRBV27 | NA | NA | CASSLSYGGGQPQHF | TGTGCCAGCAGTTTATCGTATGGGGGCGGACAGCCCCAGCATTTT
TRBJ1-4 | 14 | TRBV28 | NA | NA | CASSLGGLNEKLFF | TGTGCCAGCAGTTTAGGGGGCCTTAATGAAAAACTGTTTTTT
TRBJ1-1 | 13 | TRBV6-2/TRBV6-3 | NA | NA | CASSSLSVSEAFF | TGTGCCAGCAGTTCTCTCTCCGTATCCGAAGCTTTCTTT
TRBJ2-2 | 17 | TRBV5-1 | NA | NA | CASSLTSIKIGTGELFF | TGCGCCAGCAGCTTAACTAGTATCAAGATCGGCACCGGGGAGCTGTTTTTT
TRBJ2-1 | 17 | TRBV11-2 | TRBD1 | NA | CASSFGTGENRYNEQFF | TGTGCCAGCAGCTTCGGGACAGGGGAAAATAGGTACAATGAGCAGTTCTTC
TRBJ1-6 | 16 | TRBV9 | NA | NA | CASSVVGRGADSPLHF | TGTGCCAGCAGCGTAGTGGGCCGGGGAGCGGATTCACCCCTCCACTTT
TRBJ2-1 | 16 | TRBV11-2 | TRBD1 | NA | CASSFIRDRGLNEQFF | TGTGCCAGCAGCTTCATCCGGGACAGGGGGTTGAATGAGCAGTTCTTC
TRBJ2-1 | 15 | TRBV4-2 | NA | NA | CASSQDIVAANEQFF | TGTGCCAGCAGCCAAGATATTGTGGCCGCTAATGAGCAGTTCTTC
TRBJ2-3 | 15 | TRBV6-5 | NA | NA | CASNYQQGTADTQYF | TGTGCCAGCAACTATCAACAGGGTACCGCAGATACGCAGTATTTT
TRBJ2-1 | 11 | TRBV29-1 | TRBD2 | NA | CSVEGTSGGFF | TGCAGCGTTGAAGGGACTAGCGGGGGCTTCTTC
TRBJ1-5 | 12 | TRBV19 | NA | NA | CASSGGVQPQHF | TGTGCCAGTAGTGGAGGGGTTCAGCCCCAGCATTTT
TRBJ2-1 | 17 | TRBV5-1 | TRBD1 | NA | CASSLAGQGRTYNEQFF | TGCGCCAGCAGCTTGGCGGGACAGGGGCGAACCTACAATGAGCAGTTCTTC
TRBJ1-6 | 20 | TRBV27 | TRBD1 | NA | CASSSRGTGGYGTYNSPLHF | TGTGCCAGCAGCTCCCGCGGGACAGGGGGTTATGGGACCTATAATTCACCCCTCCACTTT
TRBJ1-6 | 14 | TRBV3-1/TRBV3-2 | NA | NA | CASSQVGVGSPLHF | TGTGCCAGCAGCCAAGTAGGGGTCGGATCACCCCTCCACTTT
TRBJ1-2 | 15 | TRBV5-8 | NA | NA | CASSLGPARGYGYTF | TGTGCCAGCAGCTTGGGACCCGCCAGGGGCTATGGCTACACCTTC
TRBJ2-5 | 15 | TRBV7-2 | TRBD2 | NA | CASSSARGGLETQYF | TGTGCCAGCAGCTCGGCCCGGGGGGGGTTGGAGACCCAGTACTTC
TRBJ2-5 | 13 | TRBV24-1 | NA | once | CATSVSAGGTQYF | TGTGCCACCAGTGTTAGCGCGGGCGGGACCCAGTACTTC
TRBJ2-5 | 14 | TRBV7-3 | NA | NA | CASSLNGQPETQYF | TGTGCCAGCAGCTTAAATGGCCAACCGGAGACCCAGTACTTC
TRBJ2-1 | 16 | TRBV10-3 | NA | NA | CAIKVSAGRSYNEQFF | TGTGCCATCAAAGTTTCGGCAGGGAGGTCCTACAATGAGCAGTTCTTC
TRBJ2-4 | 13 | TRBV18 | NA | NA | CASSQGTFNIQYF | TGTGCCAGCTCACAAGGGACATTCAACATTCAGTACTTC